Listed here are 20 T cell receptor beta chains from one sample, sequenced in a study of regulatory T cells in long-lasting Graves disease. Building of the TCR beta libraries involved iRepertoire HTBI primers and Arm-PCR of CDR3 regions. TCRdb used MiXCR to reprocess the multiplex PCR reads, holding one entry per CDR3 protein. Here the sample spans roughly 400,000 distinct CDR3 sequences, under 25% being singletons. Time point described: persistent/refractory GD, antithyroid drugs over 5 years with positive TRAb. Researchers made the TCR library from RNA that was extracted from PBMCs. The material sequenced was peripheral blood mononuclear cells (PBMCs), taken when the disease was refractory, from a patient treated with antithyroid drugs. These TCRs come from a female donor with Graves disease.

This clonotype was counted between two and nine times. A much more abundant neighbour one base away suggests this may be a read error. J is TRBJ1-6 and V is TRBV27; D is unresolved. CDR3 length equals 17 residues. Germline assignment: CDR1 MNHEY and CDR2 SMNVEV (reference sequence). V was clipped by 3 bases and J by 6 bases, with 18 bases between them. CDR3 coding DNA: TGTGCCAGCAGTTTGAATCCTCCGCCCTGGATTAATTCACCCCTCCACTTT. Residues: CASSLNPPPWINSPLHF.

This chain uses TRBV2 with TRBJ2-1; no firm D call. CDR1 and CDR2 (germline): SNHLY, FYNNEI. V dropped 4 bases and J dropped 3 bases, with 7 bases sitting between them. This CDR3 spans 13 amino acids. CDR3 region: CASSGRLYNEQFF. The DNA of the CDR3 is TGTGCCAGCAGTGGTAGGCTCTACAATGAGCAGTTCTTC.

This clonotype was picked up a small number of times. CDR3 in DNA: TGTGCCATCAGTGATTCGGGACAGGGGGAAAAACTGTTTTTT. Its translation is CAISDSGQGEKLFF. The rearrangement links TRBV10-3 to TRBJ1-4; the match to TRBD1 covers 10 bases. The V segment lost 3 bases and the J segment 8 bases; nucleotides outside the gene matches: 3. There are 14 residues in the CDR3. Germline loops: CDR1 ENHRY, CDR2 SYGVKD.

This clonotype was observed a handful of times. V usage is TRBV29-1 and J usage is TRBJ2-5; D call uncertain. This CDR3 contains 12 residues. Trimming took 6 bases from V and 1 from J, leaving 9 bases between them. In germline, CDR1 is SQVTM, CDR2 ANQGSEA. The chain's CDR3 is CSVSNSQETQYF. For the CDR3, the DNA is TGCAGCGTCTCGAACAGCCAAGAGACCCAGTACTTC.

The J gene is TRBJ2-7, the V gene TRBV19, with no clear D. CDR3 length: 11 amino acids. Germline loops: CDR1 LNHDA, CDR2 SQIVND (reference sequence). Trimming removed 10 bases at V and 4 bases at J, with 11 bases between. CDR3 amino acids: CATFSGYEQYF. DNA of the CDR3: TGTGCCACCTTCTCTGGGTACGAGCAGTACTTC.

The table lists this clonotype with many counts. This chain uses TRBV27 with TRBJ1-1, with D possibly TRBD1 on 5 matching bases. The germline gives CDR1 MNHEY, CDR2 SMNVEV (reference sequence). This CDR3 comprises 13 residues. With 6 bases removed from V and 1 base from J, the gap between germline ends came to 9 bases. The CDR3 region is CASRRRGNTEAFF. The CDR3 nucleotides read TGTGCCAGCAGGCGGAGGGGGAACACTGAAGCTTTCTTT.

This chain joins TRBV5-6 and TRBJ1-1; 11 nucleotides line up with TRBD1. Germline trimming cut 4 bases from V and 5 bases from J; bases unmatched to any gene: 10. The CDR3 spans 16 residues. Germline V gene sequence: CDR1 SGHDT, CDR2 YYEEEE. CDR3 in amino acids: CASSQTAGTGGTEAFF. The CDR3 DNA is TGTGCCAGCAGCCAGACAGCAGGGACAGGGGGAACTGAAGCTTTCTTT.

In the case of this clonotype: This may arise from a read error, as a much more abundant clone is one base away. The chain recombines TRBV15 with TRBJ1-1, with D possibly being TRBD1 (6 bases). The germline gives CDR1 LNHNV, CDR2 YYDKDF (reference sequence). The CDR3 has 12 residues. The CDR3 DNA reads TGTGCCACCAGCAGAGCAGGGGCTGAAGCTTCCTTT. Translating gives CATSRAGAEASF.

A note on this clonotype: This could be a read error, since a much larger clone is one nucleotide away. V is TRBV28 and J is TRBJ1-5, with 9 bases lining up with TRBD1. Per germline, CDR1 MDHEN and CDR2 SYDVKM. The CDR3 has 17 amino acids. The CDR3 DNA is TGTGCCAGCAGTCCCCTTGGGGACAGGGTTGACAATCAGCCCCCGCATTTT. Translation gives CASSPLGDRVDNQPPHF.

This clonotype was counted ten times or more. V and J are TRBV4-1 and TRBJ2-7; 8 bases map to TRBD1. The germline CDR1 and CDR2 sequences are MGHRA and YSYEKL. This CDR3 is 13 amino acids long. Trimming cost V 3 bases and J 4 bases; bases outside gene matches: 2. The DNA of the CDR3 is TGCGCCAGCAGCCAGGGACAGGCGTACGAGCAGTACTTC. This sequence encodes CASSQGQAYEQYF.

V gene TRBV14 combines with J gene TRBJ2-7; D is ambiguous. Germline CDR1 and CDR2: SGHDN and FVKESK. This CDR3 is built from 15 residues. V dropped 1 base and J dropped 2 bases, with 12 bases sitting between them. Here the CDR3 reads CASSQGSNIAYEQYF. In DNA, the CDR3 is TGTGCCAGCAGCCAAGGGTCCAACATCGCCTACGAGCAGTACTTC.

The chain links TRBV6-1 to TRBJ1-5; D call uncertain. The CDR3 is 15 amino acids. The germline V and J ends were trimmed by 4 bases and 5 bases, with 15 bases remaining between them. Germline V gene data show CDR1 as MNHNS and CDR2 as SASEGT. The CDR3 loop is CASSAPGRVDQPQHF. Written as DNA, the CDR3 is TGTGCCAGCAGTGCTCCCGGGAGGGTCGATCAGCCCCAGCATTTT.

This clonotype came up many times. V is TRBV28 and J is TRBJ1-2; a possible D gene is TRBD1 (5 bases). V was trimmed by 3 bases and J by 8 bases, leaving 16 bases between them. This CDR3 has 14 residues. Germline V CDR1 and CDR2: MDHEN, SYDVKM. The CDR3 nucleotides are TGTGCCAGCAGTTTTCTTGTAGGGGCTCGCGGCTACACCTTC. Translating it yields CASSFLVGARGYTF.

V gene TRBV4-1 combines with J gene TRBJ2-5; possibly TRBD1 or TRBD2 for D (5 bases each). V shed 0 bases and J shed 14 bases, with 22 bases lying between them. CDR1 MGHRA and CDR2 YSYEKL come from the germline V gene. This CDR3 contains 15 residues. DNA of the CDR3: TGCGCCAGCAGCCAAGAGGGACGGCCTCCAGAAAATACATACTTC. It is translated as CASSQEGRPPENTYF.

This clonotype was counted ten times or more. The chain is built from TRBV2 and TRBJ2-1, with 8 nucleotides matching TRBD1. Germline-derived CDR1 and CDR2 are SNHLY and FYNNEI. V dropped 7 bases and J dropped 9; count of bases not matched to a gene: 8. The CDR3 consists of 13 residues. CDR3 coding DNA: TGTGCCAGCAAAAAAGACAGGGGTGGTGAGCAGTTCTTC. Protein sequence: CASKKDRGGEQFF.

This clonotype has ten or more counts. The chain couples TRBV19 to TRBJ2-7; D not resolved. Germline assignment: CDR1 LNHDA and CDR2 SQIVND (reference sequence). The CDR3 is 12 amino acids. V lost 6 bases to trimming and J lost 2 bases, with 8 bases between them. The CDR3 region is CASSSSPYEQYF. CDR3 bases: TGTGCCAGTAGCTCGTCTCCCTACGAGCAGTACTTC.

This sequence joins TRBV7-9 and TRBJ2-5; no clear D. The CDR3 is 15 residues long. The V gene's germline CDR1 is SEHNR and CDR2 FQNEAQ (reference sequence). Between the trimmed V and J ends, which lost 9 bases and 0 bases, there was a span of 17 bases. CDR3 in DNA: TGTGCCAGTTTCCGAACGACCAGCAACCAAGAGACCCAGTACTTC. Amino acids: CASFRTTSNQETQYF.

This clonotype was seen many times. CDR3 amino acids: CASSYSVGGGELFF. CDR3 nucleotides: TGTGCCAGCAGTTACAGCGTCGGAGGCGGGGAGCTGTTTTTT. This chain uses TRBV6-9 with TRBJ2-2, with D maybe TRBD2 (5 bases). The CDR3 is 14 residues long. V lost 3 bases, J lost 7 bases, and 12 bases lay in between. Germline assignment: CDR1 MNHGY and CDR2 SVAAGI.

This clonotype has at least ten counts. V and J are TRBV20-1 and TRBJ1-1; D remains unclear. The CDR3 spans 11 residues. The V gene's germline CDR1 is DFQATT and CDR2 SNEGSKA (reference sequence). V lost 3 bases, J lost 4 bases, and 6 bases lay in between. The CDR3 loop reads CSARGSTEAFF. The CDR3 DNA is TGCAGTGCTAGGGGTAGCACTGAAGCTTTCTTT.

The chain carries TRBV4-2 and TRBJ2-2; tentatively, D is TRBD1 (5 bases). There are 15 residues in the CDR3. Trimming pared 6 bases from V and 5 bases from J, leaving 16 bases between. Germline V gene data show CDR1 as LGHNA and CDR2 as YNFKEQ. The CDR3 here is CASRQTDGRTGELFF. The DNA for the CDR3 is TGTGCCAGCAGGCAGACAGATGGCAGAACCGGGGAGCTGTTTTTT.